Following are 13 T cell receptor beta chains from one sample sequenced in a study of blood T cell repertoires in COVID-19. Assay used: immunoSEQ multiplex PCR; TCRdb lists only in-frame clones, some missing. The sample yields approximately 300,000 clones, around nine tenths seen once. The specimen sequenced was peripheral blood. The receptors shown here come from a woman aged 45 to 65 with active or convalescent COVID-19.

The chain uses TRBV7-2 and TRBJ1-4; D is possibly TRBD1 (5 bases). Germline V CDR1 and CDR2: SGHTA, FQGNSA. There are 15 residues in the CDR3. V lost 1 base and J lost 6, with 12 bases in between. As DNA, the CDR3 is TGTGCCAGCAGCTTAGATGTGGCGGGGGATGAAAAACTGTTTTTT. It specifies CASSLDVAGDEKLFF.

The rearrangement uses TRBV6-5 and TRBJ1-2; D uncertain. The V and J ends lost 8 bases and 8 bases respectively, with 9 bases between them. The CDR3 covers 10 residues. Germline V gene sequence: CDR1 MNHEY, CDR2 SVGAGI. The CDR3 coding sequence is TGTGCCAGCGGAGGATTCGGCTACACCTTC. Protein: CASGGFGYTF.

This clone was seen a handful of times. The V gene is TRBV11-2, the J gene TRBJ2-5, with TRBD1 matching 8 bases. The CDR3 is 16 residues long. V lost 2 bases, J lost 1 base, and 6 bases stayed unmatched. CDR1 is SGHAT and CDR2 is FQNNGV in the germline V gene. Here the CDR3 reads CASSLNRGNIQETQYF. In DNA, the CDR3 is TGTGCCAGCAGCTTAAACAGGGGGAACATCCAAGAGACCCAGTACTTC. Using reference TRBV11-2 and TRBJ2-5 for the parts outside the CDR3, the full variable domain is EAGVAQSPRYKIIEKRQSVAFWCNPISGHATLYWYQQILGQGPKLLIQFQNNGVVDDSQLPKDRFSAERLKGVDSTLKIQPAKLEDSAVYLCASSLNRGNIQETQYFGPGTRLLVL.

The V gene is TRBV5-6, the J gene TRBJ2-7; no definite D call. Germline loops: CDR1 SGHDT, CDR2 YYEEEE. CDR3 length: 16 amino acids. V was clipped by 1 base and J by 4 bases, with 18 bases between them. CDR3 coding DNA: TGTGCCAGCAGCTTGTTGGTAAGCGAGTCCCCTTACGAGCAGTACTTC. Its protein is CASSLLVSESPYEQYF.

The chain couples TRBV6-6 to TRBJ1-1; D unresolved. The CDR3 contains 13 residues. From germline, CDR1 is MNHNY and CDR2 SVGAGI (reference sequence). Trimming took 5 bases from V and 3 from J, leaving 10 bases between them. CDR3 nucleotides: TGTGCCAGCAGTCGCCGGGAAGACACTGAAGCTTTCTTT. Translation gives CASSRREDTEAFF.

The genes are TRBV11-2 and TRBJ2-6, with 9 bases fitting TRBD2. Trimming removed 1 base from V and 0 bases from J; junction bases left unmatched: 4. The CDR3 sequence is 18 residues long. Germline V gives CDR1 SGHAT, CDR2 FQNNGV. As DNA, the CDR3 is TGTGCCAGCAGCTTAGTAGCGGGAGCCGGCTCTGGGGCCAACGTCCTGACTTTC. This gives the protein CASSLVAGAGSGANVLTF.

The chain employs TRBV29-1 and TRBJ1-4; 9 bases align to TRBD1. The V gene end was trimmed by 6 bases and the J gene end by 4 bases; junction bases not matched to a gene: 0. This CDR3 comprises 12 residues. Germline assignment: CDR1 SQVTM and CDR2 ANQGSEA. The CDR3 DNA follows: TGCAGCGTGACAGGGGGTAATGAAAAACTGTTTTTT. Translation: CSVTGGNEKLFF.

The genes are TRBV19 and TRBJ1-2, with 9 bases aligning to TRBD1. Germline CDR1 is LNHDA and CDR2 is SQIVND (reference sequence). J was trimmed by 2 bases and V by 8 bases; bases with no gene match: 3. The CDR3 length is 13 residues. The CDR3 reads CASHDRGNYGYTF. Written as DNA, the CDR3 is TGTGCCAGTCATGACAGGGGGAACTATGGCTACACCTTC.

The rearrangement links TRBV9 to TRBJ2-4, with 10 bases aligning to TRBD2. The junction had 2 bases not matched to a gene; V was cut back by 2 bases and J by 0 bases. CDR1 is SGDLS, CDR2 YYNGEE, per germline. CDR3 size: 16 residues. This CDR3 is CASSVASGGAKNIQYF. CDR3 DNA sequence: TGTGCCAGCAGCGTTGCTAGCGGGGGAGCCAAAAACATTCAGTACTTC.

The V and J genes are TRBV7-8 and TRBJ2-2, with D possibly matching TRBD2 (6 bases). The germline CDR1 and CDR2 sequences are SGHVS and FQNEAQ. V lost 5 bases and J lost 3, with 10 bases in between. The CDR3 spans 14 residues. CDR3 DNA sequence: TGTGCCAGCAGCGAACTAGCCCACACCGGGGAGCTGTTTTTT. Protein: CASSELAHTGELFF. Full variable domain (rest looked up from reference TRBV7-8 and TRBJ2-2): GAGVSQSPRYKVAKRGQDVALRCDPISGHVSLFWYQQALGQGPEFLTYFQNEAQLDKSGLPSDRFFAERPEGSVSTLKIQRTQQEDSAVYLCASSELAHTGELFFGEGSRLTVL.

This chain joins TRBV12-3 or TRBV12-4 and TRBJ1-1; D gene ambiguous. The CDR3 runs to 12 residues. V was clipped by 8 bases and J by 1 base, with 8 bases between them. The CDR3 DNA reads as TGTGCCAGCCGAGAGGGGAACACTGAAGCTTTCTTT. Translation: CASREGNTEAFF.

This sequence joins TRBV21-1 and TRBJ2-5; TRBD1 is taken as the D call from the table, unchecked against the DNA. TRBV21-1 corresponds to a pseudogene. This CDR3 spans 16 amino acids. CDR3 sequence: CASSFRGTDLQETQYF. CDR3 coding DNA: TGTGCCAGCAGCTTTCGCGGGACAGATCTCCAAGAGACCCAGTACTTC.

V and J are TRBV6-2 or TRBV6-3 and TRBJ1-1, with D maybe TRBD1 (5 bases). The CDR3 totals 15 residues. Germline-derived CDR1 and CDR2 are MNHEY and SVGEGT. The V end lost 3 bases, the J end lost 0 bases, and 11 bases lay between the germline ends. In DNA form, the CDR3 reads TGTGCCAGCAGTTATTATGACAGCCTGAACACTGAAGCTTTCTTT. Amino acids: CASSYYDSLNTEAFF.